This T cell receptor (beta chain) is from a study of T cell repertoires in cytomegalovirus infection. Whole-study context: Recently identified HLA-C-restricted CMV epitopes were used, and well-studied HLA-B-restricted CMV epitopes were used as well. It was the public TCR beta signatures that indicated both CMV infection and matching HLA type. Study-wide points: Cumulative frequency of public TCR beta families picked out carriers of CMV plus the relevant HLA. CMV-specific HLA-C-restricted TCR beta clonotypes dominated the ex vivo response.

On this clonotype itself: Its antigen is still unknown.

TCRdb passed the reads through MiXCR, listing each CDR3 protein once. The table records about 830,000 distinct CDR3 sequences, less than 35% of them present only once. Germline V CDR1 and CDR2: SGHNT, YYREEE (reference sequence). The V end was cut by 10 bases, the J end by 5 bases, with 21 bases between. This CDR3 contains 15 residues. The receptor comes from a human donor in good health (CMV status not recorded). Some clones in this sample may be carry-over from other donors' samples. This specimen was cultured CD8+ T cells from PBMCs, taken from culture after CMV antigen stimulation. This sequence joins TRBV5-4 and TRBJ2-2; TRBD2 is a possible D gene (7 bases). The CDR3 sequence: CALGGRGARTGELFF. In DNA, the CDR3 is TGTGCCCTCGGGGGGCGGGGCGCCAGGACCGGGGAGCTGTTTTTT.